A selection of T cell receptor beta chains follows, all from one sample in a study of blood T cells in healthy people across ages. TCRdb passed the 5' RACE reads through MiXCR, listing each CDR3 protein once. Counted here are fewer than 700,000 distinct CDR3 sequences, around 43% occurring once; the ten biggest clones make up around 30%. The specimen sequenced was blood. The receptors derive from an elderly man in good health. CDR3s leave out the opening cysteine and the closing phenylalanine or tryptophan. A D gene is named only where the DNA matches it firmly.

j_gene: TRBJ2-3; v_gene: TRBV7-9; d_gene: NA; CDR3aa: ASSLEGLTDTQY
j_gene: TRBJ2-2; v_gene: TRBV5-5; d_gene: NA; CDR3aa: ASSLTRGELF
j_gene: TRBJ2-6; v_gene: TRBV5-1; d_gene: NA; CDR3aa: ASSSQGSGANVLT
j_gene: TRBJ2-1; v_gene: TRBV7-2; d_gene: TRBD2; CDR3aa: ASSSPPGLAGAYNEQF
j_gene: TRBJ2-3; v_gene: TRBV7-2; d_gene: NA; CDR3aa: ASSPGTRGSTDTQY
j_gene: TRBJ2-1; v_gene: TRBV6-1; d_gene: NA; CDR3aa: ASSEARLGYNEQF
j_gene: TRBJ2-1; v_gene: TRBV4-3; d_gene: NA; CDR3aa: ASSKLPTASYNEQF
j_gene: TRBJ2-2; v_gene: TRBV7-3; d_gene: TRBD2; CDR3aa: ASNSIAGDLGGELF
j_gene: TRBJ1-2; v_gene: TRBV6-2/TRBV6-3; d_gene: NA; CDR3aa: TSSHNYGYT
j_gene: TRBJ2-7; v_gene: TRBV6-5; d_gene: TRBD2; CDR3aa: ASSSRTSGIYNEQY
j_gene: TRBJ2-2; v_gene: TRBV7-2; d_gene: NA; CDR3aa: ASSSRSSRTGELF
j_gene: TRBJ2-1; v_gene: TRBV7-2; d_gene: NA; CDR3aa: ASSLESGQHNEQF
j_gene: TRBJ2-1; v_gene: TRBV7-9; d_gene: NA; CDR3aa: ASSAGPQSEQF
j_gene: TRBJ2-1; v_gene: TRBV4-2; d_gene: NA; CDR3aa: ASSQQGRSSYNEQF
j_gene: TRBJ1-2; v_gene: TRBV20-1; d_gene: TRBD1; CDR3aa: SAREQGNVYGYT